The rows below give T cell receptor beta chains drawn from one sample of a study of OX40 agonist ivuxolimab in advanced cancers. Assay: immunoSEQ multiplex PCR; the TCRdb copy retains only in-frame clones and omits some. The data show over 55,000 clones, 75% to 90% seen once. Sequences were derived from CD4+ or CD8+ T cells sorted from blood, sampled in a trial of the OX40 agonist ivuxolimab. All receptors derive from an adult with an advanced solid tumor such as melanoma, head and neck, liver or kidney cancer. The conserved cysteine and the conserved F or W are not part of the CDR3 here. Fields, in order: V gene, CDR3 protein.

V gene: TRBV5-4; CDR3 protein: ASSSGARGGQGRTEAF
V gene: TRBV5-1; CDR3 protein: ASSLTGTSEETQY
V gene: TRBV5-1; CDR3 protein: ASSWGGGGETQY
V gene: TRBV7-3; CDR3 protein: ASRRSRGVADTQY
V gene: TRBV5-4; CDR3 protein: ASSLVPGSGSPLH
V gene: TRBV5-4; CDR3 protein: ASRRAGGGNEQF
V gene: TRBV10-3; CDR3 protein: AIKGPVTSTDTQY
V gene: TRBV6-5; CDR3 protein: ASSDRDVSLEQY
V gene: TRBV10-3; CDR3 protein: AISLQGATETQY
V gene: TRBV7-7; CDR3 protein: ASSSQGAGEQF